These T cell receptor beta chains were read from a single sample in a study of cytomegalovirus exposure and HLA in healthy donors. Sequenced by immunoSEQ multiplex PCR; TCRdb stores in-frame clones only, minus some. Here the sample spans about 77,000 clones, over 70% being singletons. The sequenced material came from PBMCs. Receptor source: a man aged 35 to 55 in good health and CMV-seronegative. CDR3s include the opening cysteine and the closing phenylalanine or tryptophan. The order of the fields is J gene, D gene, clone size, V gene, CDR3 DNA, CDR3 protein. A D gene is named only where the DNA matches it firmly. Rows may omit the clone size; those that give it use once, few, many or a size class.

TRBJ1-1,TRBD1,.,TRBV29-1,TGCAGCGTTGGAGGACAGGGGACTGGCACTGAAGCTTTCTTT,CSVGGQGTGTEAFF
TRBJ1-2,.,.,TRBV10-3,TGTGCCATCAATTTATCGGACAGATCTTCAGCTAACTATGGCTACACCTTC,CAINLSDRSSANYGYTF
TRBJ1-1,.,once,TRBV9,TGTGCCAGCAGCGTAGAGGGAGGTCGAAGGAACACTGAAGCTTTCTTT,CASSVEGGRRNTEAFF
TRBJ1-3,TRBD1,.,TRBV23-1,TGCGCCAGAGCTGAACAGGGGTTGTCTGGAAACACCATATATTTT,CARAEQGLSGNTIYF
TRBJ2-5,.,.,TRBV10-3,TGTGCTTATGCTGAGGGAGGGGGAGAGACCCAGTACTTC,CAYAEGGGETQYF
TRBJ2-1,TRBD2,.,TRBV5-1,TGCGCCAGCAGCTTGGAGGTTTTAGCGGGTTTTAATGAGCAGTTCTTC,CASSLEVLAGFNEQFF
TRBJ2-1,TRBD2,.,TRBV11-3,TGTGCCAGCCAGACTAGCGGTGACTCCTACAATGAGCAGTTCTTC,CASQTSGDSYNEQFF
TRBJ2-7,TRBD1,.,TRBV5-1,TGCGCCAGCAGCACTGGACAGGGCTACGAGCAGTACTTC,CASSTGQGYEQYF
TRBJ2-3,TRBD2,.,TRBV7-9,TGTGCCAGCAGCCGACTAGCGGGGCCTAGCACAGATACGCAGTATTTT,CASSRLAGPSTDTQYF
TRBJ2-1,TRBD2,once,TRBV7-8,TGTGCCAGCAGCTTAGGGGGACTAGCAATCAATGAGCAGTTCTTC,CASSLGGLAINEQFF
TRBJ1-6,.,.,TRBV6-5,TGTGCCAGCAGTCCGGTCCATAATTCACCCCTCCACTTT,CASSPVHNSPLHF
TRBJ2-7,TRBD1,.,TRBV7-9,TGTGCCAGCAGCCTCCCCGGGACAGGGTCCTACGAGCAGTACTTC,CASSLPGTGSYEQYF
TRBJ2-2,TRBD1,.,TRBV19,TGTGCCAGTAGGCGACAGGGGGACCCCGGGGAGCTGTTTTTT,CASRRQGDPGELFF
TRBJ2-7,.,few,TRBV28,TGTGCCAGCACTCGGGACACCTCCTACGAGCAGTACTTC,CASTRDTSYEQYF
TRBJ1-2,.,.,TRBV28,TGTGCCATCCAGTCTAACTATGGCTACACCTTC,CAIQSNYGYTF
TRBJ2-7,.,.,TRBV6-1,TGTGCCAGCAGTGCGGAGCCTTCCTGCGAGCAGTACTTC,CASSAEPSCEQYF
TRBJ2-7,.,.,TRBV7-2,TGTGCCAGCAGCTTAGAAGGTTTTCCGAGGGAGCAGTACTTC,CASSLEGFPREQYF
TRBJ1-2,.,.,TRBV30,TGTGCCTGGACTCGGAGGGATCAAGTCACTATTACGTGGCGCCACTATGGCTACACCTTC,CAWTRRDQVTITWRHYGYTF
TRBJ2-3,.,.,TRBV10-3,TGTGCCTCAACAGGAGGGCTAGGGGGGGCAGATACGCAGTATTTT,CASTGGLGGADTQYF
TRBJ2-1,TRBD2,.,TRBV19,TGTGCCAGTAGTTCTCACCCACTAGCGGGAGTCAATGAGCAGTTCTTC,CASSSHPLAGVNEQFF
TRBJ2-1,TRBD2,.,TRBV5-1,TGCGCCAGCAGTTCTCGGACTAGCGGTGCCTACAATGAGCAGTTCTTC,CASSSRTSGAYNEQFF
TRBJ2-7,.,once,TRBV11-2,TGTGCCAGCAGCTTAGATACTCGGGTTTCCTACGAGCAGTACTTC,CASSLDTRVSYEQYF
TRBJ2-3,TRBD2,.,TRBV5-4,TGTGCCAGCAGCTTGGTTAGCGGGAGGGAGGGTGATACGCAGTATTTT,CASSLVSGREGDTQYF
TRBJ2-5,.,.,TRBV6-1,TGTGCCAGCAGTGAAGAGCCTACAGTATGGGAGACCCAGTACTTC,CASSEEPTVWETQYF
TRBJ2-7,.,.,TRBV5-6,TGTGCCAGCAGCAGACAGGGAGGCTACGAGCAGTACTTC,CASSRQGGYEQYF
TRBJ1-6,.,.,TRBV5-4,TGTGCCAGCACACTCGGGTTGGGGGCGAGTGCCAATTCACCCCTCCACTTT,CASTLGLGASANSPLHF
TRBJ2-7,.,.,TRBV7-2,TGTGCCAGCAGCGTCCTCCCTGGGGGGACTTACGAGCAGTACTTC,CASSVLPGGTYEQYF
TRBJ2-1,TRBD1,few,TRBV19,TGTGCCAGTAGTATAGACCTGGACAGGCCAGGGGTCAATGAGCAGTTCTTC,CASSIDLDRPGVNEQFF
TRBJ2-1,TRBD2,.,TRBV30,TGTGCCTGGAGCGCGGGACTAGCTAACGAGCAGTTCTTC,CAWSAGLANEQFF
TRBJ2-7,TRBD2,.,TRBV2,TGTGCCAGCAGTTCCGGGACTAGCGGGGAGCAGTACTTC,CASSSGTSGEQYF
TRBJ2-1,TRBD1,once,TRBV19,TGTGCCAGTAGTAACAGGGACAGGGGGGAGTTCTTC,CASSNRDRGEFF
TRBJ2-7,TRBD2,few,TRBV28,TGTGCCAGCAGAGATAGCGGGACGGGCGAGCAGTACTTC,CASRDSGTGEQYF
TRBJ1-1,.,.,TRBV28,TGTGCCAGCAGTCAAGTATCGGGGAGCACTGAAGCTTTCTTT,CASSQVSGSTEAFF
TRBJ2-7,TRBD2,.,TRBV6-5,TGTGCCAGCAGTACTAGCGGGGGCTCCTACGAGCAGTACTTC,CASSTSGGSYEQYF
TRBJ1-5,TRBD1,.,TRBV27,TGTGCCAGCAGCCTACACGGACAGGGTTCCGTTCAGCCCCAGCATTTT,CASSLHGQGSVQPQHF
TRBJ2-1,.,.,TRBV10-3,TGTGCCATCAGTGAGGGCGGGGGCTTATCGGAGCAGTTCTTC,CAISEGGGLSEQFF
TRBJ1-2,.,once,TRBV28,TGTGCCGGAGGGCGGGACTATGGCTACACCTTC,CAGGRDYGYTF
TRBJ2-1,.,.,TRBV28,TGTGCCAGCAGTTTAGCGAGCGGGCAGCTCAATGAGCAGTTCTTC,CASSLASGQLNEQFF
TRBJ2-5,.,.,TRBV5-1,TGCGCCAGCAGCACGACCGGACAGATTGAAGAGACCCAGTACTTC,CASSTTGQIEETQYF
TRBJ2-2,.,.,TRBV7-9,TGTGCCAGCAGCCGTTCGGAGGTAGAAACCGGGGAGCTGTTTTTT,CASSRSEVETGELFF
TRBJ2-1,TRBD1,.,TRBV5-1,TGCGCCAGCAGCCACCGGGACAGAAACAATGAGCAGTTCTTC,CASSHRDRNNEQFF
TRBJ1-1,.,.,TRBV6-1,TGTGCCAGCAAGGTGACAGACACTGAAGCTTTCTTT,CASKVTDTEAFF
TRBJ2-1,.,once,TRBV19,TGTGCCAGTAAGTTGCCGGGATTATCCAATGAGCAGTTCTTC,CASKLPGLSNEQFF
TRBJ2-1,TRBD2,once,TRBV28,TGTGCCAGCAGTTTATTCGGGACTAGCGGGGGTTTTAGGGAGCAGTTCTTC,CASSLFGTSGGFREQFF
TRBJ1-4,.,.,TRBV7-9,TGTGCCAGCAGCTCGGTCTATGAAAAACTGTTTTTT,CASSSVYEKLFF